One sample yielded the 15 T cell receptor beta chains listed below, sequenced in a study of blood T cells in healthy people across ages. Primers used in a second PCR of about 7 to 12 cycles were a sample-barcoded 5' primer and a J-beta primer mix. TCRdb recomputed calls from the 5' RACE reads with MiXCR, one row per CDR3 protein. The sample contains fewer than 900,000 distinct CDR3 sequences, about half of which appear only once. Sequenced: blood. The receptors derive from a woman aged 55-70 years in good health.

This clonotype was recorded at least ten times. The rearrangement joins TRBV4-2 to TRBJ2-5, with TRBD1 matching over 11 bases. After removal of 0 bases from V and 6 bases from J, the junction contained 3 bases not matched to a gene. The CDR3 extends over 15 amino acids. In germline, CDR1 is LGHNA, CDR2 YNFKEQ. CDR3 bases: TGTGCCAGCAGCCAAGATGGGACAGGGGGGAAGACCCAGTACTTC. It specifies CASSQDGTGGKTQYF.

With respect to this clonotype: One end of the junction fails to match germline, which may point to a read error. V usage is TRBV7-2 and J usage is TRBJ2-1; maybe TRBD2 (6 bases). The CDR3 runs to 16 residues. CDR1 is SGHTA, CDR2 FQGNSA, per germline. The CDR3 region is CASSGLTVSSFNEQFF. The CDR3 DNA reads TGTGCCAGCAGCGGACTAACAGTAAGCTCCTTCAATGAGCAGTTCTTC.

The chain joins TRBV11-2 to TRBJ2-5; D is possibly TRBD1 (8 bases). V lost 0 bases and J lost 4, with 15 bases in between. This CDR3 comprises 16 residues. The germline V gene encodes CDR1 SGHAT and CDR2 FQNNGV. CDR3 residues: CASSLEGRGTGETQYF. The DNA of the CDR3 is TGTGCCAGCAGCTTAGAGGGGCGGGGGACAGGAGAGACCCAGTACTTC.

This chain connects TRBV20-1 to TRBJ2-1; tentatively, D is TRBD2 (5 bases). V dropped 8 bases and J dropped 8 bases, with 10 bases sitting between them. Germline V CDR1 and CDR2: DFQATT, SNEGSKA (reference sequence). The CDR3 contains 10 residues. CDR3 amino acids: CSLTRDEQFF. CDR3 sequence (DNA): TGCAGTCTTACTAGGGATGAGCAGTTCTTC.

The CDR3 loop is CASSVELDNEQYF. CDR3 sequence (DNA): TGTGCCAGCAGCGTAGAGCTCGACAATGAGCAGTACTTC. This chain links TRBV9 with TRBJ2-7; D remains ambiguous. CDR1 is SGDLS, CDR2 YYNGEE, per germline. V lost 0 bases, J lost 7 bases, and 11 bases lay in between. This CDR3 has 13 residues.

This clonotype was seen more than once but under ten times. The genes are TRBV6-2 or TRBV6-3 and TRBJ2-1, with D perhaps matching TRBD1 or TRBD2 (6 bases each). This CDR3 region has 15 residues. The ends were cut back, 6 bases at V and 8 bases at J, with 20 bases in the middle. Looked up from germline, CDR1 is MNHEY and CDR2 is SVGEGT. The DNA of the CDR3 is TGTGCCAGCAGCCGCCCCCCCTCCGGGGGCCATGAGCAGTTCTTC. This sequence encodes CASSRPPSGGHEQFF.

J is TRBJ2-7 and V is TRBV4-1, with a weak D call TRBD2 (5 bases). The CDR3 length is 14 residues. V was shortened by 1 base and J by 12 bases, with 19 bases between the two germline ends. From germline, CDR1 is MGHRA and CDR2 YSYEKL. CDR3: CASSQGPMGSLRYF. The CDR3 nucleotides read TGCGCCAGCAGCCAAGGACCGATGGGGAGTCTGCGGTACTTC.

This clonotype was seen only once. One end of the junction does not line up with germline, which may come from a read error. V gene TRBV7-3 combines with J gene TRBJ2-1; 10 nucleotides line up with TRBD2. CDR1 and CDR2 from the germline V gene are SGHTA and FQGTGA. This CDR3 has 16 amino acids. The CDR3 nucleotides are TGTGCCGGCAGCTTAAAAGCGGGAGGGCCGATTGGTGAGCAGTTCTTC. It translates to CAGSLKAGGPIGEQFF.

This chain links TRBV2 with TRBJ2-5; TRBD2 matches at 8 bases. This CDR3 is 14 amino acids long. Germline V gene data show CDR1 as SNHLY and CDR2 as FYNNEI. V lost 2 bases and J lost 2; bases outside the gene matches: 1. The DNA of the CDR3 is TGTGCCAGCAGTGAAAAGCGGGGGCAAGAGACCCAGTACTTC. Protein sequence: CASSEKRGQETQYF.

A few counts support this clonotype. The chain links TRBV12-3 or TRBV12-4 to TRBJ1-1; no clear D. The V end lost 5 bases, the J end lost 4 bases, and 14 bases lay between the germline ends. The CDR3 runs 14 residues. The CDR3, as DNA: TGTGCCAGCAGTACGGCAGGAGCGGTCACTGAAGCTTTCTTT. It encodes CASSTAGAVTEAFF.

The rearrangement links TRBV29-1 to TRBJ2-3, with a weak D call TRBD1 (6 bases). V lost 6 bases and J 2 bases, leaving 12 bases between the germline ends. The CDR3 has 13 amino acids. The germline gives CDR1 SQVTM, CDR2 ANQGSEA. The CDR3 is CSVPGHLTDTQYF. CDR3 in DNA: TGCAGCGTGCCGGGACACCTCACAGATACGCAGTATTTT.

This clonotype was counted a few times. V usage is TRBV28 and J usage is TRBJ2-1; 12 nucleotides line up with TRBD2. CDR1 and CDR2 from the germline V gene are MDHEN and SYDVKM. The CDR3 consists of 15 residues. V was pared by 4 bases and J by 8 bases, with 6 bases of the junction left unmatched. CDR3 residues: CASSSSRLAGDEQFF. The CDR3 region has the DNA TGTGCCAGCAGTTCATCCCGACTAGCGGGAGATGAGCAGTTCTTC.

V and J are TRBV5-1 and TRBJ2-1; 7 positions match TRBD2. CDR1 and CDR2 (germline): SGHRS, YFSETQ. This CDR3 spans 16 amino acids. The V and J ends lost 0 bases and 3 bases, in that order; junction bases with no gene match: 6. The CDR3 nucleotides read TGCGCCAGCAGCTTGGATCGGCGGGAGTGCTACAATGAGCAGTTCTTC. Amino acids: CASSLDRRECYNEQFF.

This chain's CDR3 is CASDQTGEDTDTQYF. CDR3 in DNA: TGTGCCAGCGACCAGACAGGGGAAGACACAGATACGCAGTATTTT. The chain joins TRBV4-2 to TRBJ2-3; 8 bases are a match to TRBD1. Per the germline V gene, CDR1 is LGHNA and CDR2 is YNFKEQ. V trimming: 8 bases; J trimming: 2 bases; junction bases outside the gene matches: 9. The CDR3 covers 15 residues.

This clonotype was counted only a few times. The rearrangement links TRBV6-2 or TRBV6-3 to TRBJ2-7, with 9 positions matching TRBD2. With 0 bases clipped from V and 0 bases from J, the junction kept 9 bases outside the gene matches. Germline V gene lookup returns CDR1 MNHEY and CDR2 SVGEGT. This CDR3 has 18 amino acids. For the CDR3, the DNA is TGTGCCAGCAGTTACTCGGGTAGCGGGAGATGGGGCTCCTACGAGCAGTACTTC. Its protein is CASSYSGSGRWGSYEQYF.